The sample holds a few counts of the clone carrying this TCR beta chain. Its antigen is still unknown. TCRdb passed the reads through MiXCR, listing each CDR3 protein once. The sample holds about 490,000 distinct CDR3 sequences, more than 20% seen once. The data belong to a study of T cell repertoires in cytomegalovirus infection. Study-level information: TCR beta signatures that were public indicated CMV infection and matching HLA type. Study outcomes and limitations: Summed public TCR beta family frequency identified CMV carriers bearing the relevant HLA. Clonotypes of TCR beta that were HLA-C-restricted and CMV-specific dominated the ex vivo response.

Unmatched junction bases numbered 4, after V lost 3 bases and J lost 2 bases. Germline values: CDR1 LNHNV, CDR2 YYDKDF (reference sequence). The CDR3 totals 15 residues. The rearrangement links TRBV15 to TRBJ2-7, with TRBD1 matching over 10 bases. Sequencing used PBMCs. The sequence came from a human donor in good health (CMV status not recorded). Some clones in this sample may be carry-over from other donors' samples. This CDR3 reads CATSSPDRGPYEQYF. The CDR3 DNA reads TGTGCCACCAGCAGCCCCGACAGGGGGCCCTACGAGCAGTACTTC.